A single sample is the source of the 23 T cell receptor beta chains below, sequenced in a study of a mutant IDH1 vaccine in newly diagnosed glioma. Their antigen targets remain unknown. Generated by immunoSEQ multiplex PCR, the TCRdb table keeps only in-frame clones and is missing some. This table has about 48,000 clones, about 82% appearing once. Sample time point: week 35, safety follow-up. In every dose of vaccine, 300 ug of mutant IDH1 20-mer peptide was given alongside topical imiquimod. Sequences were derived from PBMCs, sampled from a glioma patient whose treatment included an IDH1 peptide vaccine. These receptors all come from a man aged 40-49 years with glioma.

This clone was counted a few times. This sequence joins TRBV4-3 and TRBJ2-6, with 10 bases fitting TRBD1. This CDR3 has 22 amino acids. With V trimmed by 0 bases and J by 4 bases, 18 bases remained unmatched. Looked up from germline, CDR1 is LGHNA and CDR2 is YSLEER. The CDR3 DNA sequence: TGCGCCAGCAGCCAAGAGTTCACCGGGACAGGGGTTCTCCGTGGAGGGGCCAACGTCCTGACTTTC. Translating it yields CASSQEFTGTGVLRGGANVLTF.

The rearrangement joins TRBV27 to TRBJ2-1, with TRBD2 as a possible D gene (5 bases). Germline CDR1 and CDR2: MNHEY and SMNVEV (reference sequence). The V gene lost 7 bases and the J gene lost 5 bases, with 15 bases spanning the gap. The CDR3 is 14 amino acids. Here the CDR3 DNA reads TGTGCCAGCAATGGGCTAGCTTCCCACAATGAGCAGTTCTTC. Translation: CASNGLASHNEQFF.

The CDR3 DNA reads as TGCGCCAGCAGCTTGAGCGGGAATCTCGCAGATACGCAGTATTTT. Encoded protein: CASSLSGNLADTQYF. This chain uses TRBV5-1 with TRBJ2-3; TRBD2 matches at 7 bases. The CDR3 spans 15 residues. Trimming at V came to 1 base and at J to 4 bases, leaving 6 bases not matched to a gene. Germline V gene data show CDR1 as SGHRS and CDR2 as YFSETQ.

The count of this clone is one. V usage is TRBV28 and J usage is TRBJ1-2; D gene uncertain. Trimming left V 2 bases short and J 4 bases short, with 5 bases between. This CDR3 comprises 12 residues. From germline, CDR1 is MDHEN and CDR2 SYDVKM. In DNA, the CDR3 is TGTGCCAGCAGTTTAGGCCCCTATGGCTACACCTTC. Its protein product is CASSLGPYGYTF.

The V call is TRBV11-2, the J call TRBJ2-7; D remains unclear. CDR3 length: 13 amino acids. CDR1 and CDR2 from the germline V gene are SGHAT and FQNNGV. Trimming removed 3 bases at V and 3 bases at J, with 9 bases between. CDR3 protein: CASSFGPGYEQYF. For the CDR3, the DNA is TGTGCCAGCAGCTTTGGTCCCGGCTACGAGCAGTACTTC.

A remark on this clone: At the DNA level, this CDR3 is encoded by other sequences in the same sample as well. The rearrangement uses TRBV14 and TRBJ1-1; no definite D call. The CDR3 totals 14 residues. The V gene lost 4 bases and the J gene lost 1 base, with 10 bases spanning the gap. The germline V gene encodes CDR1 SGHDN and CDR2 FVKESK. CDR3 region: CASSPRAGNTEAFF. CDR3 sequence (DNA): TGTGCCAGCAGCCCGCGGGCGGGGAACACTGAAGCTTTCTTT.

This chain connects TRBV5-1 to TRBJ1-5; D is uncertain. The CDR3 is 13 amino acids. V lost 2 bases to trimming and J lost 5 bases, with 8 bases between them. Germline V CDR1 and CDR2: SGHRS, YFSETQ. The CDR3 protein is CASSFRPDQPQHF. DNA for the CDR3: TGCGCCAGCAGCTTCCGGCCAGATCAGCCCCAGCATTTT.

V and J are TRBV6-1 and TRBJ2-7; possible D gene TRBD1, 5 bases. V was cut by 4 bases and J by 4 bases, with 8 bases left in between. The CDR3 consists of 12 residues. Germline values: CDR1 MNHNS, CDR2 SASEGT. CDR3 sequence (DNA): TGTGCCAGCAGTGGGGGCCCATACGAGCAGTACGTC. Translated, it gives CASSGGPYEQYV.

The V gene is TRBV19, the J gene TRBJ1-2; D unresolved. The germline V gene encodes CDR1 LNHDA and CDR2 SQIVND (reference sequence). Between the trimmed V and J ends, which lost 3 bases and 8 bases, there was a span of 7 bases. The CDR3 totals 11 residues. CDR3 sequence (DNA): TGTGCCAGTAGTATCTTGGGCGGCTACACCTTC. It yields the protein CASSILGGYTF. The entire variable domain, with the rest obtained from reference TRBV19 and TRBJ1-2, is as follows: DGGITQSPKYLFRKEGQNVTLSCEQNLNHDAMYWYRQDPGQGLRLIYYSQIVNDFQKGDIAEGYSVSREKKESFPLTVTSAQKNPTAFYLCASSILGGYTFGSGTRLTVV.

The genes are TRBV30 and TRBJ1-2; 7 bases line up with TRBD1. There are 15 residues in the CDR3. Trimming removed 1 base from V and 4 bases from J; junction bases left unmatched: 9. Germline-derived CDR1 and CDR2 are GTSNPN and SVGIG (reference sequence). This chain's CDR3 is CAWSARAGGIYGYTF. CDR3 coding DNA: TGTGCCTGGAGTGCGCGGGCAGGGGGTATCTATGGCTACACCTTC.

The gene calls are TRBV2 and TRBJ2-3, with D hard to call. CDR1 and CDR2 from the germline V gene are SNHLY and FYNNEI. Trimming removed 4 bases at V and 5 bases at J, with 16 bases between. The CDR3 covers 15 residues. In DNA form, the CDR3 reads TGTGCCAGCAGTGTACGGACCAGGTCTGGAGATACGCAGTATTTT. Translating gives CASSVRTRSGDTQYF.

This chain links TRBV13 with TRBJ1-1; TRBD1 is a possible D gene (6 bases). Between the trimmed V and J ends, which lost 7 bases and 1 base, there was a span of 7 bases. The germline CDR1 and CDR2 sequences are PRHDT and FYEKMQ (reference sequence). The CDR3 extends over 12 amino acids. The CDR3 loop is CASKQGNTEAFF. The DNA for the CDR3 is TGTGCCAGCAAACAGGGGAACACTGAAGCTTTCTTT.

In this sample, this clone turned up a few times. This chain joins TRBV4-1 and TRBJ1-5; D is uncertain. This CDR3 has 15 residues. CDR1 and CDR2 from the germline V gene are MGHRA and YSYEKL. Trimming shortened V by 3 bases and J by 4 bases, and 13 bases separated the two germline ends. The CDR3 sequence: CASSQEPGPNQPQHF. The CDR3 region has the DNA TGCGCCAGCAGCCAGGAACCGGGCCCAAATCAGCCCCAGCATTTT.

The count of this clone is one. The chain carries TRBV5-4 and TRBJ2-3; possibly TRBD2 for D (6 bases). Germline values: CDR1 SGHNT, CDR2 YYREEE (reference sequence). This CDR3 region has 16 residues. The V and J ends lost 0 bases and 7 bases respectively, with 18 bases between them. In DNA, the CDR3 is TGTGCCAGCAGCTTGGGCCCAAATGGGGCGGGGAATACGCAGTATTTT. It codes for CASSLGPNGAGNTQYF.

This clone was picked up a small number of times. The chain uses TRBV7-9 and TRBJ1-1, with 10 bases lining up with TRBD1. Germline assignment: CDR1 SEHNR and CDR2 FQNEAQ (reference sequence). With V trimmed by 4 bases and J by 9 bases, 5 bases remained unmatched. The CDR3 covers 13 residues. CDR3 sequence (DNA): TGTGCCAGCAGCTCTTACGACAGGGGGCAAGCTTTCTTT. Residues: CASSSYDRGQAFF.

J is TRBJ1-1 and V is TRBV18; perhaps TRBD1 as D (5 bases). The V end lost 3 bases, the J end lost 5 bases, and 19 bases lay between the germline ends. This CDR3 region has 16 residues. Germline CDR1 KGHSH, CDR2 LQKENI. The CDR3 DNA reads TGTGCCAGCTCACCTCTTAGGGACCCAGAAGGAACTGAAGCTTTCTTT. Its protein product is CASSPLRDPEGTEAFF.

V usage is TRBV2 and J usage is TRBJ2-1; D gene ambiguous. CDR1 and CDR2 from the germline V gene are SNHLY and FYNNEI. V dropped 8 bases and J dropped 0 bases, with 8 bases sitting between them. The CDR3 spans 13 residues. The CDR3 DNA reads as TGTGCCAGCGGCTTCTCCTCCTACAATGAGCAGTTCTTC. It encodes CASGFSSYNEQFF. Supplemented by reference TRBV2 and TRBJ2-1, the full variable domain reads EPEVTQTPSHQVTQMGQEVILRCVPISNHLYFYWYRQILGQKVEFLVSFYNNEISEKSEIFDDQFSVERPDGSNFTLKIRSTKLEDSAMYFCASGFSSYNEQFFGPGTRLTVL.

The CDR3 sequence is CSVEQDSYEQYF. As DNA, the CDR3 is TGCAGCGTTGAACAGGACTCCTACGAGCAGTACTTC. This chain uses TRBV29-1 with TRBJ2-7, with no clear D. Trimming removed 2 bases from V and 0 bases from J, with 5 bases in between. This CDR3 comprises 12 residues. CDR1 is SQVTM, CDR2 ANQGSEA, per germline.

The chain combines TRBV12-5 with TRBJ2-7; perhaps D is TRBD1 or TRBD2 (5 bases each). The CDR3 has 13 amino acids. Germline values: CDR1 LGHNT, CDR2 FRNRAP. Trimming cost V 5 bases and J 2 bases, with 10 bases left between them. CDR3 coding DNA: TGTGCTAGTGGTAGGGGACGGACCTACGAGCAGTACGTC. Residues: CASGRGRTYEQYV.

The chain uses TRBV19 and TRBJ1-1; tentatively, D is TRBD1 (5 bases). Germline V lookup: CDR1 LNHDA, CDR2 SQIVND (reference sequence). The CDR3 consists of 14 residues. The ends were cut back, 6 bases at V and 2 bases at J, with 13 bases in the middle. The DNA of the CDR3 is TGTGCCAGTAGCGCGGGAGGGACCAACACTGAAGCTTTCTTT. It encodes CASSAGGTNTEAFF.

This clone was found a few times. The chain has TRBV2 and TRBJ1-1, with D hard to call. Germline loops: CDR1 SNHLY, CDR2 FYNNEI. This CDR3 region has 13 residues. V shed 1 base and J shed 0 bases, with 3 bases lying between them. DNA for the CDR3: TGTGCCAGCAGTGAAGGGGTGAACACTGAAGCTTTCTTT. Protein sequence: CASSEGVNTEAFF.

CDR3 DNA sequence: TGTGCCAGCAGCCAAGATCACGGGAGGAAGGCTGAGCAGTTCTTC. Its translation is CASSQDHGRKAEQFF. This chain uses TRBV4-2 with TRBJ2-1; 7 nucleotides agree with TRBD2. Trimming cost V 0 bases and J 9 bases; bases outside gene matches: 8. This CDR3 contains 15 residues. CDR1 LGHNA and CDR2 YNFKEQ come from the germline V gene.

The chain uses TRBV9 and TRBJ2-3, with 9 positions matching TRBD2. CDR1 is SGDLS and CDR2 is YYNGEE in the germline V gene. This CDR3 is built from 17 residues. V dropped 0 bases and J dropped 5; count of bases not matched to a gene: 10. The CDR3 sequence: CASSVGGGAGGQDTQYF. The CDR3 nucleotides are TGTGCCAGCAGCGTAGGAGGCGGGGCGGGAGGGCAAGATACGCAGTATTTT.